These T cell receptor beta chains were read from a single sample in a study of blood T cells in healthy people across ages. TCRdb reprocessed the 5' RACE reads via MiXCR and lists one record per CDR3 protein. The sample carries around 800,000 distinct CDR3 sequences, about 45% recorded once. The sample taken for sequencing was blood. The receptors stem from a man older than 75 in good health. CDR3s leave out the opening cysteine and the closing phenylalanine or tryptophan. Each record gives: J gene, V gene, D gene, CDR3 protein. D genes are given only for firm matches.

TRBJ2-1,TRBV20-1,TRBD2,SARTPGGWDNEQF
TRBJ2-3,TRBV12-3/TRBV12-4,NA,ASSLARGAFTSTDTQY
TRBJ2-7,TRBV20-1,NA,SATESRGYAVDEQY
TRBJ2-7,TRBV4-3,NA,ASSPGRGYEQY
TRBJ1-5,TRBV25-1,NA,ASSGGVYSNQPQH
TRBJ1-2,TRBV12-3/TRBV12-4,TRBD1,ASSLTLQGYGYT
TRBJ2-1,TRBV20-1,NA,SAQGWGNSYNEQF
TRBJ2-2,TRBV18,TRBD2,ASSATSGIAGELF
TRBJ2-3,TRBV15,NA,ATSRRLETNTQY
TRBJ1-2,TRBV20-1,NA,SARDVRGIGYGYT
TRBJ2-7,TRBV7-2,NA,ASSDYDSGGVYEQY
TRBJ2-5,TRBV20-1,TRBD1,SARTGLETQY
TRBJ2-7,TRBV5-1,NA,ASSFFGNNYEQY
TRBJ2-2,TRBV9,TRBD2,ASRAPGLAGYTGELF
TRBJ2-3,TRBV10-2,NA,ASSIRGPDTQY
TRBJ1-5,TRBV6-2/TRBV6-3,TRBD1,ASGRGAAQPQH
TRBJ2-3,TRBV20-1,NA,SATLAYASTDTQY
TRBJ2-5,TRBV6-6,NA,ASSQVTGETQY
TRBJ1-5,TRBV5-1,NA,ASSLGPGGNQPQH
NA,TRBV27,NA,ASSSGLFPYEQY
TRBJ1-1,TRBV24-1,NA,ATSDLGGRGAEAF
NA,TRBV9,TRBD2,ASSVGRAGGDEQY
TRBJ1-6,TRBV12-3/TRBV12-4,NA,ASSLDNSPLH
TRBJ2-3,TRBV27,NA,ASSRRVGDTQY
TRBJ2-7,TRBV3-1,TRBD1,ASSHPGQSFYEQY
TRBJ2-3,TRBV7-2,NA,ASSLEGHRSTDTQY
TRBJ1-5,TRBV13,NA,ASRTDDISNQPQH
TRBJ2-7,TRBV29-1,NA,SVGQPPDEQY
TRBJ1-2,TRBV29-1,NA,SEEDGYT
TRBJ1-1,TRBV10-3,NA,AISESGTIEAF
TRBJ2-3,TRBV12-3/TRBV12-4,TRBD2,ASSPTGTSGRITDTQY
TRBJ2-3,TRBV4-2,NA,ASSQPPTQTEAATDTQY
TRBJ2-1,TRBV5-4,NA,ASSLGRALQF
TRBJ2-1,TRBV12-3/TRBV12-4,NA,ASSLADVYNEQF
TRBJ1-2,TRBV9,TRBD1,ASSGATGTADGYT
TRBJ2-1,TRBV5-1,TRBD1,ASSDPQGLNNEQF
TRBJ1-5,TRBV30,NA,AWSVASTNQPQH
TRBJ1-2,TRBV6-5,NA,ASRLDDYGYT
TRBJ1-4,TRBV20-1,TRBD1,SASIQGAEEKLF
TRBJ2-1,TRBV20-1,TRBD2,SATGLAGGYIEQF
TRBJ2-5,TRBV4-2,NA,ASSPGPSRRRETQY
TRBJ2-2,TRBV4-3,TRBD2,ASSQDGLAGALF
TRBJ2-4,TRBV4-2,NA,ASSQPGVREKNIQY
TRBJ1-5,TRBV20-1,NA,SARETLSGQPQH
NA,TRBV10-3,TRBD1,AILGTGAYEQY